The present T cell receptor (beta chain) was sequenced within a study of blood T cell repertoires in COVID-19. In the study overall: From the United States, Italy and Spain came samples of acute and convalescent COVID-19.

Between the trimmed V and J ends, which lost 1 base and 6 bases, there was a span of 12 bases. The CDR3 has 15 amino acids. Per germline, CDR1 MNHEY and CDR2 SVGAGI. Per the original data handling: Reference gene primer amplification in the assay estimated nucleated cell counts. The table came from immunoSEQ multiplex PCR; TCRdb's copy has only in-frame clones and leaves some out. V, J and clone size derive from that table, while D and trimming were established from the DNA sequence. The table has 200,000 to 300,000 clones, about 84% seen once; the top ten hold 9% to 15%. What was sequenced was peripheral blood. This receptor was identified in an older man with acute or convalescent COVID-19. V and J are TRBV6-5 and TRBJ2-2; D perhaps matches TRBD2 (5 bases). The CDR3 reads CASSYFERVAGELFF. The CDR3 DNA reads as TGTGCCAGCAGTTACTTCGAGAGGGTCGCCGGGGAGCTGTTTTTT.